This T cell receptor (beta chain) was found in a study of shared clonotypes between healthy human individuals. Cells designated naive CD8 were CD45RO-negative and were positively selected for CCR7, with terminally differentiated effector memory CD45RA+ cells excluded. On this clone: Other DNA sequences in the same sample also yield this CDR3.

The germline V gene has CDR1 MNHEY and CDR2 SMNVEV (reference sequence). The CDR3 has 14 amino acids. V shed 5 bases, J shed 1 base, and the junction held 5 bases outside the gene matches. TCRdb's copy holds only in-frame clones and misses some; the assay was immunoSEQ multiplex PCR. Of about 2.1 million clones listed, just over 90% are singletons. The TCR sequence derives from a man younger than 35 in good health. Some clones in this sample may be carry-over from other donors' samples. The material sequenced was naive CD8+ T cells from PBMCs. The V gene is TRBV27, the J gene TRBJ2-7, with TRBD1 matching 7 bases. The CDR3 is CASSTRQGSYEQYF. The CDR3 DNA reads as TGTGCCAGCAGTACAAGACAGGGTTCCTACGAGCAGTACTTC.